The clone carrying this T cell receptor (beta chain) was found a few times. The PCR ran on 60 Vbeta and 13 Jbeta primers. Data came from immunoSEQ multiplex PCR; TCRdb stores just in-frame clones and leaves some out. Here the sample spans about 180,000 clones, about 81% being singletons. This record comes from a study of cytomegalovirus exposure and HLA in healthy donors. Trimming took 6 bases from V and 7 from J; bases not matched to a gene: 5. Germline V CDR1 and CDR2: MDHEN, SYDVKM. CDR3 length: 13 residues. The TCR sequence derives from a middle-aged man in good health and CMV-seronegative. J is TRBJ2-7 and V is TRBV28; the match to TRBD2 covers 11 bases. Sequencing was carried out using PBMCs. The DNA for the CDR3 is TGTGCCAGCAGGAACCTAGCGGGAGGTGAGCAGTACTTC. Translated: CASRNLAGGEQYF. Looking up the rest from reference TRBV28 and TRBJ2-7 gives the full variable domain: DVKVTQSSRYLVKRTGEKVFLECVQDMDHENMFWYRQDPGLGLRLIYFSYDVKMKEKGDIPEGYSVSREKKERFSLILESASTNQTSMYLCASRNLAGGEQYFGPGTRLTVT.